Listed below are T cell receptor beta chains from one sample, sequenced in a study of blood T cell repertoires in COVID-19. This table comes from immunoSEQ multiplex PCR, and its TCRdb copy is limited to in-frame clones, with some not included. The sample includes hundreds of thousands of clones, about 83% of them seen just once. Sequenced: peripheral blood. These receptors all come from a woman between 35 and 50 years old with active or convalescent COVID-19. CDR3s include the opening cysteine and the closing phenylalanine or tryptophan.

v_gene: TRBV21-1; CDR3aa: CASSKAPMGQSDGELFF
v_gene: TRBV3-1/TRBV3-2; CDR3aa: CASSRVNDEQFF
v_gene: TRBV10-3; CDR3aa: CAISESGTDGYTF
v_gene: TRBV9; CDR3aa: CASSVGVEGAADEQFF
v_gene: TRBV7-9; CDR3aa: CASSLTGLKMGYTF
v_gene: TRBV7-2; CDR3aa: CASRKTGGSNQPQHF
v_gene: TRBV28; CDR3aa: CASSLGGAAEAFF
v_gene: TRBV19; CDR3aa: CASGTSGKKRNTGELFF
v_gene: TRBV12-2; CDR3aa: CASRLALGRGRREAFF
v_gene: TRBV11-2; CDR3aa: CASSRGGWDSGRETQYF
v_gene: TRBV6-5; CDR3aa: CASRAPGGDQPQHF
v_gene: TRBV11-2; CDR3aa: CASSLKGLAGGRTDTQYF
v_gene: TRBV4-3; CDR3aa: CASTGTGSEKLFF
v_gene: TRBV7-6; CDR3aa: CASSLYWTGTETQYF
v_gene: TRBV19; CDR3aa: CASSIVRDSLYEQYF
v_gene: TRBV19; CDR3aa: CASSKRGRSSYEQYF
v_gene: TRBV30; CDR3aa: CAWSMGGGQPQHF
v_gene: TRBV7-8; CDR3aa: CASSTDPGDPQYF
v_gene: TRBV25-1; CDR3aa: CASSASGGLWYNEQFF
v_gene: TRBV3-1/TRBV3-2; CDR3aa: CASSHRRGNTEAFF
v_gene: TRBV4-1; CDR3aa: CASSQNRGIEAFF
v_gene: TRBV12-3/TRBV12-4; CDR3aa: CASRRGHTDTQYF
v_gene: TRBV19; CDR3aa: CASSFHNEKLFF
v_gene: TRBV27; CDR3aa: CASSFGTGGNQPQHF
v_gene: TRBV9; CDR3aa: CASSVTADRGTQPQHF
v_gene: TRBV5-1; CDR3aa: CASSPDRAYEQYF
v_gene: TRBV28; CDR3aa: CASSFTGVNTEAFF
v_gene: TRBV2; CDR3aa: CASSENSIEAFF
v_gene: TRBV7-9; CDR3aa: CASRVNTGTSEAFF
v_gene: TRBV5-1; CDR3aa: CASSLETSGRPGDTQYF
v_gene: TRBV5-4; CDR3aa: CASSWGGGLVRTEAFF
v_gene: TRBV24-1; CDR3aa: CATSDSTGTGAFYNEQFF
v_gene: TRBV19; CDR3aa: CASSQPQGTPYEQYF
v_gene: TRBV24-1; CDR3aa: CATSERARRVAYNEQFF
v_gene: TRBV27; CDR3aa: CASSLFPAPDEKLFF
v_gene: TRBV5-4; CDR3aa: CASSFSGKKSYEQYF
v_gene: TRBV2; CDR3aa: CASSEGRDTDTQYF
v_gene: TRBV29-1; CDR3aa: CSVEGGGSGNEQFF
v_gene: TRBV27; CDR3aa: CASSSTPTRFRVGELFF
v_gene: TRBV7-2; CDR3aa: CASRNPGSGNTIYF